A selection of T cell receptor beta chains follows, all from one sample in a study of T cell responses to AZD1222 COVID-19 vaccine. Profiled with immunoSEQ multiplex PCR; TCRdb holds only in-frame clones, not every one. The table records tens of thousands of clones, under 95% of them present only once. Material: peripheral blood, obtained 28 days after the second AZD1222 dose. Source of these receptors: an adult who received the AZD1222 COVID-19 vaccine. The CDR3 runs from the conserved cysteine through the conserved F or W. D genes are given only for firm matches. Clone size is shown for a subset of rows, as once, few, many or a class of expanded clone.

size: once; D: .; J: TRBJ1-2; V: TRBV5-5; CDR3: CASSGTGYTF; DNA: TGTGCCAGCAGCGGCACTGGCTACACCTTC
size: .; D: .; J: TRBJ1-1; V: TRBV24-1; CDR3: CATSDPGSSDTEAFF; DNA: TGTGCCACCAGTGATCCCGGGAGTTCTGACACTGAAGCTTTCTTT
size: .; D: .; J: TRBJ1-2; V: TRBV24-1; CDR3: CATSDSLGRHYGYTF; DNA: TGTGCCACCAGTGATTCCTTAGGCCGGCACTATGGCTACACCTTC
size: .; D: .; J: TRBJ1-5; V: TRBV19; CDR3: CASSGRTAHQPQHF; DNA: TGTGCCAGTTCGGGGAGGACAGCTCATCAGCCCCAGCATTTT
size: .; D: .; J: TRBJ1-2; V: TRBV9; CDR3: CASSEQLINYGYTF; DNA: TGTGCCAGCAGCGAACAGTTGATAAACTATGGCTACACCTTC
size: .; D: .; J: TRBJ2-1; V: TRBV5-1; CDR3: CASSLEMGAKQFF; DNA: TGCGCCAGCAGCTTGGAGATGGGCGCGAAGCAGTTCTTC
size: .; D: .; J: TRBJ2-3; V: TRBV5-1; CDR3: CASSFGLPSTDTQYF; DNA: TGCGCCAGCAGCTTCGGACTCCCTAGCACAGATACGCAGTATTTT
size: .; D: .; J: TRBJ1-1; V: TRBV3-1/TRBV3-2; CDR3: CASSQVRGNTEAFF; DNA: TGTGCCAGCAGCCAAGTCAGGGGCAACACTGAAGCTTTCTTT
size: few; D: .; J: TRBJ2-5; V: TRBV6-1; CDR3: CASSERKVSGIQETQYF; DNA: TGTGCCAGCAGTGAGAGGAAGGTTAGCGGAATCCAAGAGACCCAGTACTTC
size: .; D: .; J: TRBJ2-7; V: TRBV4-3; CDR3: CASSQSVSYEQYF; DNA: TGCGCCAGCAGCCAGAGTGTCTCCTACGAGCAGTACTTC
size: .; D: .; J: TRBJ1-5; V: TRBV7-5; CDR3: CVRIPLGQQGASNQPQHF; DNA: TGTGTCAGAATCCCGTTGGGACAACAGGGAGCTAGCAATCAGCCCCAGCATTTT
size: .; D: .; J: TRBJ2-7; V: TRBV6-4; CDR3: CASSDSSRQYF; DNA: TGTGCCAGCAGTGACTCGAGTCGGCAGTACTTC
size: .; D: TRBD2; J: TRBJ2-3; V: TRBV3-1/TRBV3-2; CDR3: CASRLAGGPADTQYF; DNA: TGTGCCAGCAGACTAGCGGGAGGGCCGGCAGATACGCAGTATTTT
size: .; D: .; J: TRBJ1-2; V: TRBV27; CDR3: CASRNDRSNYGYTF; DNA: TGTGCCAGCAGAAACGACAGGTCTAACTATGGCTACACCTTC
size: few; D: .; J: TRBJ1-2; V: TRBV7-2; CDR3: CASSLMMGFNYGYTF; DNA: TGTGCCAGCAGCTTAATGATGGGGTTTAACTATGGCTACACCTTC
size: .; D: .; J: TRBJ1-3; V: TRBV28; CDR3: CASSFPPGTMGNTIYF; DNA: TGTGCCAGCAGTTTTCCCCCTGGGACAATGGGAAACACCATATATTTT
size: once; D: .; J: TRBJ1-1; V: TRBV24-1; CDR3: CATSPGGRTRNTEAFF; DNA: TGTGCCACCAGTCCTGGGGGTCGAACGAGGAACACTGAAGCTTTCTTT
size: .; D: .; J: TRBJ2-4; V: TRBV6-6; CDR3: CASTAGNIQYF; DNA: TGTGCCAGCACCGCCGGAAACATTCAGTACTTC
size: .; D: TRBD1; J: TRBJ1-5; V: TRBV7-6; CDR3: CASSATTGQGSNQPQHF; DNA: TGTGCCAGCAGCGCAACCACGGGACAGGGTTCCAATCAGCCCCAGCATTTT
size: .; D: .; J: TRBJ2-7; V: TRBV12-3/TRBV12-4; CDR3: CASSFADYEQYF; DNA: TGTGCCAGCAGTTTTGCTGATTACGAGCAGTACTTC
size: .; D: .; J: TRBJ2-7; V: TRBV25-1; CDR3: CASSDSGGRIYEQYF; DNA: TGTGCCAGCAGTGACTCCGGAGGACGGATTTACGAGCAGTACTTC
size: once; D: .; J: TRBJ1-1; V: TRBV5-4; CDR3: CASSLALGDTEAFF; DNA: TGTGCCAGCAGCTTGGCGTTAGGGGACACTGAAGCTTTCTTT
size: .; D: TRBD2; J: TRBJ2-1; V: TRBV6-2/TRBV6-3; CDR3: CASSYSIAGGGIPAYNEQFF; DNA: TGTGCCAGCAGTTACTCAATAGCGGGAGGGGGGATACCTGCCTACAATGAGCAGTTCTTC
size: .; D: .; J: TRBJ1-2; V: TRBV4-2; CDR3: CASSQGVGVANYGYTF; DNA: TGTGCCAGCAGCCAGGGGGTGGGGGTGGCTAACTATGGCTACACCTTC
size: few; D: TRBD2; J: TRBJ2-3; V: TRBV6-5; CDR3: CASSLGGVSTDTQYF; DNA: TGTGCCAGCAGCCTGGGGGGGGTAAGCACAGATACGCAGTATTTT
size: once; D: .; J: TRBJ2-5; V: TRBV5-1; CDR3: CASSWARGSGETQYF; DNA: TGCGCCAGCAGCTGGGCGAGGGGCTCCGGAGAGACCCAGTACTTC
size: .; D: .; J: TRBJ2-5; V: TRBV5-5; CDR3: CASSLGQGIVQETQYF; DNA: TGTGCCAGCAGCTTGGGGCAGGGCATAGTGCAAGAGACCCAGTACTTC
size: .; D: TRBD1; J: TRBJ1-4; V: TRBV28; CDR3: CASSSLTGATNEKLFF; DNA: TGTGCCAGCAGTTCCTTAACAGGGGCAACTAATGAAAAACTGTTTTTT
size: .; D: TRBD2; J: TRBJ2-1; V: TRBV27; CDR3: CASIPVGTRSTSSYNEQFF; DNA: TGTGCCAGCATCCCCGTAGGGACTAGAAGTACCAGCTCCTACAATGAGCAGTTCTTC
size: .; D: .; J: TRBJ1-6; V: TRBV6-5; CDR3: CASSYPGSSYNSPLHF; DNA: TGTGCCAGCAGTTACCCAGGGAGCTCCTATAATTCACCCCTCCACTTT
size: .; D: .; J: TRBJ1-3; V: TRBV3-1/TRBV3-2; CDR3: CASSLAGTSGNTIYF; DNA: TGTGCCAGCAGCCTAGCAGGGACATCTGGAAACACCATATATTTT
size: .; D: TRBD2; J: TRBJ2-6; V: TRBV3-1/TRBV3-2; CDR3: CASSPLAGGPNVLTF; DNA: TGTGCCAGCAGCCCACTAGCGGGAGGCCCCAACGTCCTGACTTTC
size: .; D: TRBD1; J: TRBJ2-7; V: TRBV7-2; CDR3: CASSFLGQGVKGQYF; DNA: TGTGCCAGCAGCTTTCTGGGACAGGGCGTAAAAGGGCAGTACTTC
size: .; D: .; J: TRBJ1-1; V: TRBV18; CDR3: CASSPGRGVTEAFF; DNA: TGTGCCAGCTCACCGGGTCGGGGGGTCACTGAAGCTTTCTTT
size: .; D: .; J: TRBJ2-2; V: TRBV5-4; CDR3: CASSQGLNTGELFF; DNA: TGTGCCAGCAGTCAGGGTCTGAACACCGGGGAGCTGTTTTTT
size: .; D: .; J: TRBJ2-7; V: TRBV7-9; CDR3: CASSPDGRAFYEQYF; DNA: TGTGCCAGCAGCCCCGATGGGCGGGCGTTCTACGAGCAGTACTTC
size: .; D: TRBD1; J: TRBJ1-2; V: TRBV10-1; CDR3: CASSSRGRVYTF; DNA: TGCGCCAGCAGTTCCAGGGGGAGGGTCTACACCTTC
size: few; D: .; J: TRBJ1-5; V: TRBV7-2; CDR3: CASSLEDYSNQPQHF; DNA: TGTGCCAGCAGCTTAGAAGACTATAGCAATCAGCCCCAGCATTTT
size: .; D: .; J: TRBJ1-1; V: TRBV7-3; CDR3: CASSWYGRGETEAFF; DNA: TGTGCCAGCAGCTGGTATGGCAGGGGTGAAACTGAAGCTTTCTTT
size: .; D: .; J: TRBJ1-5; V: TRBV27; CDR3: CASSSSGGSNQPQHF; DNA: TGTGCCAGCAGTTCCTCTGGGGGGAGCAATCAGCCCCAGCATTTT
size: .; D: TRBD2; J: TRBJ2-3; V: TRBV9; CDR3: CASSAHLGEREGRGPPDTQYF; DNA: TGTGCCAGCAGCGCCCATCTTGGGGAGCGGGAGGGAAGGGGACCCCCGGATACGCAGTATTTT
size: once; D: TRBD1; J: TRBJ1-1; V: TRBV19; CDR3: CASSIGTGQVNTEAFF; DNA: TGTGCCAGTAGTATAGGGACGGGACAGGTCAACACTGAAGCTTTCTTT
size: .; D: .; J: TRBJ1-5; V: TRBV29-1; CDR3: CSVLRGSNQPQHF; DNA: TGCAGCGTATTAAGGGGATCCAATCAGCCCCAGCATTTT
size: .; D: .; J: TRBJ2-7; V: TRBV27; CDR3: CASSYQGGAYEQYF; DNA: TGTGCCAGCAGTTACCAGGGGGGAGCATACGAGCAGTACTTC
size: .; D: TRBD2; J: TRBJ2-1; V: TRBV7-9; CDR3: CASSSLAESSYNEQFF; DNA: TGTGCCAGCAGCTCACTAGCGGAGAGCTCCTACAATGAGCAGTTCTTC
size: .; D: TRBD1; J: TRBJ2-2; V: TRBV19; CDR3: CASREDRVYYGELFF; DNA: TGTGCCAGTAGGGAAGACAGGGTATACTACGGGGAGCTGTTTTTT
size: .; D: .; J: TRBJ1-5; V: TRBV28; CDR3: CASSLQSGINQPQHF; DNA: TGTGCCAGCAGTTTACAATCAGGGATCAATCAGCCCCAGCATTTT
size: .; D: TRBD1; J: TRBJ1-1; V: TRBV27; CDR3: CASTGQGMNTEAFF; DNA: TGTGCCAGCACAGGACAGGGGATGAACACTGAAGCTTTCTTT